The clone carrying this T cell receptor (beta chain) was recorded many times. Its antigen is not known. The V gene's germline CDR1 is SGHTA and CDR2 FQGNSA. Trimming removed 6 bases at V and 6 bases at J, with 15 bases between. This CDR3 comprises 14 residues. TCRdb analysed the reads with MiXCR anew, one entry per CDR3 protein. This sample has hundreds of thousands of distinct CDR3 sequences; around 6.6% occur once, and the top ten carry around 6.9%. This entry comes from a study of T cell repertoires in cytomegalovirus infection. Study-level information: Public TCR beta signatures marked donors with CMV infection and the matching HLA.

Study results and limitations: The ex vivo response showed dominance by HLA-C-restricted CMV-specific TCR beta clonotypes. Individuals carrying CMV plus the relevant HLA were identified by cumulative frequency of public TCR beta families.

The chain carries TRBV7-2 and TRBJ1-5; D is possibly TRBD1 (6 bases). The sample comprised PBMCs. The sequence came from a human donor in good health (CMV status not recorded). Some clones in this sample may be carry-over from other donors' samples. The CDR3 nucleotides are TGTGCCAGCAGATTAATGGGGGGCGGTCAGCCCCAGCATTTT. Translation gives CASRLMGGGQPQHF.